This TCR beta chain was sequenced during a study of metastatic and nonmetastatic thyroid tumors. Study background: Repertoire comparison spanned blood and tumor or nodule tissue of malignant and benign thyroid patients. Overall study findings and caveats: It was reportedly found that TCR beta diversity was significantly higher in malignant thyroid tumors than in benign nodules, a difference seen in both blood and tumor samples.

This clone is medium-sized within its sample. Its antigen is undetermined. Every patient underwent thyroid surgery untreated. Original data processing: To classify distant metastasis in papillary thyroid cancer, a model was built from CDR3 differences across clinicopathological groups. TCRdb re-called the PCR reads through MiXCR. TCRdb, not the original authors, processed these V and J calls. The sample has more than 10,000 clones; roughly 28% are singletons. The CDR3 runs 13 residues. Trimming removed 4 bases from V and 6 bases from J; junction bases left unmatched: 4. Looked up from germline, CDR1 is SGHAT and CDR2 is FQNNGV.

This TCR came from a female donor with papillary thyroid cancer or a benign thyroid nodule (not recorded which). Some clones in this sample may be carry-over from other donors' samples. Sequencing was performed on tumor tissue. The rearrangement joins TRBV11-2 to TRBJ2-7; 9 nucleotides match TRBD1. CDR3 nucleotides: TGTGCCAGCAGCTCACGGACAGGGGTCGAGCAGTACTTC. Protein sequence: CASSSRTGVEQYF.